The 14 T cell receptor beta chains presented below share a single source sample, sequenced in a study of blood T cell repertoires in COVID-19. TCRdb's copy holds only in-frame clones and misses some; the assay was immunoSEQ multiplex PCR. The repertoire holds around 20,000 clones, approximately 93% seen once, with approximately 4% in the top ten. Sequencing was done on a sample of peripheral blood. The receptors stem from a woman in her forties or fifties with active COVID-19.

This clone was detected only once. The genes are TRBV11-2 and TRBJ2-3; the match to TRBD2 covers 8 bases. This CDR3 contains 15 residues. The germline CDR1 and CDR2 sequences are SGHAT and FQNNGV. The V and J ends lost 2 bases and 3 bases, in that order; junction bases with no gene match: 4. The CDR3 region has the DNA TGTGCCAGCAGCTTAATCCGGGAGGGAACAGATACGCAGTATTTT. Its protein is CASSLIREGTDTQYF.

This chain joins TRBV29-1 and TRBJ1-2; D gene uncertain. The CDR3 runs 13 residues. Germline V CDR1 and CDR2: SQVTM, ANQGSEA. V lost 6 bases to trimming and J lost 3 bases, with 14 bases between them. For the CDR3, the DNA is TGCAGCGTCGTACAGCGGAGAGACTATGGCTACACCTTC. Its translation: CSVVQRRDYGYTF.

This clone was seen a handful of times. The J gene is TRBJ1-6, the V gene TRBV27; D call uncertain. CDR1 and CDR2 (germline): MNHEY, SMNVEV (reference sequence). The CDR3 covers 14 residues. Between the trimmed V and J ends, which lost 2 bases and 8 bases, there was a span of 10 bases. The CDR3 DNA reads as TGTGCCAGCAGTTTACTCCGGGTGGATTCACCCCTCCACTTT. Its translation: CASSLLRVDSPLHF.

V is TRBV24-1 and J is TRBJ2-1; the match to TRBD2 covers 8 bases. CDR3 size: 17 residues. The germline CDR1 and CDR2 sequences are KGHDR and SFDVKD. Unmatched junction bases numbered 12, after V lost 3 bases and J lost 6 bases. The CDR3 bases are TGTGCCACCAGTGATCATAACGGGAGGGCCGGGGGCAATGAGCAGTTCTTC. Protein: CATSDHNGRAGGNEQFF.

The chain is built from TRBV21-1 and TRBJ1-3; the table's D call of TRBD1 was not tested on the DNA. TRBV21-1 is labeled a pseudogene. The CDR3 contains 18 residues. The CDR3 bases are TGTGCCAGCAGCAAAAGTGACGGACACGCCGCCTCTGGAAACACCATATATTTT. Translated: CASSKSDGHAASGNTIYF.

This clone occurred once. The chain carries TRBV6-5 and TRBJ2-1; 12 bases line up with TRBD2. V shed 2 bases, J shed 10 bases, and the junction held 6 bases outside the gene matches. Germline loops: CDR1 MNHEY, CDR2 SVGAGI. The CDR3 has 15 amino acids. The CDR3 coding sequence is TGTGCCAGCAGTTACCTGACTAGCGGGGGACAGGAGCAGTTCTTC. It encodes CASSYLTSGGQEQFF.

This chain uses TRBV28 with TRBJ1-2; TRBD1 agrees at 7 bases. The CDR3 loop spans 12 amino acids. Germline trimming cut 3 bases from V and 14 bases from J; bases unmatched to any gene: 9. Germline values: CDR1 MDHEN, CDR2 SYDVKM. The DNA of the CDR3 is TGTGCCAGCAGTTTCCCCGGGACAGCTCGTACCTTC. It encodes CASSFPGTARTF.

The V gene is TRBV5-1, the J gene TRBJ2-2; D is unclear. V gave up 5 bases and J gave up 0 bases, with 8 bases separating them. This CDR3 has 14 residues. The germline V gene has CDR1 SGHRS and CDR2 YFSETQ. The DNA for the CDR3 is TGCGCCAGCAGACAAAGAACGAACACCGGGGAGCTGTTTTTT. Translation: CASRQRTNTGELFF.

This clone was seen a single time. V gene TRBV20-1 combines with J gene TRBJ2-7, with no clear D. Germline V gene data show CDR1 as DFQATT and CDR2 as SNEGSKA (reference sequence). Trimming took 4 bases from V and 4 from J, leaving 5 bases between them. The CDR3 covers 10 residues. DNA for the CDR3: TGCAGTGCTACTAAATACGAGCAGTACTTC. Amino acids: CSATKYEQYF.

This sequence joins TRBV19 and TRBJ1-1; weak D call: TRBD1 (5 bases). In germline, CDR1 is LNHDA, CDR2 SQIVND (reference sequence). Trimming removed 1 base from V and 0 bases from J, with 12 bases in between. This CDR3 has 16 amino acids. The chain's CDR3 is CASSIGRTKLNTEAFF. CDR3 DNA: TGTGCCAGTAGTATAGGGCGGACAAAATTGAACACTGAAGCTTTCTTT.

The count of this clone is one. This chain joins TRBV5-8 and TRBJ2-1; perhaps TRBD2 as D (6 bases). Germline loops: CDR1 SGHTS, CDR2 YDEGEE. V lost 4 bases to trimming and J lost 9 bases, with 14 bases between them. This CDR3 is 13 amino acids long. CDR3 DNA sequence: TGTGCCAGCAGCAACCTGGGGAGGTCTGAGCAGTTCTTC. This gives the protein CASSNLGRSEQFF.

The chain employs TRBV30 and TRBJ2-5; 8 nucleotides line up with TRBD1. Germline assignment: CDR1 GTSNPN and CDR2 SVGIG (reference sequence). V shed 1 base and J 3 bases; nucleotides not matched to a gene: 7. CDR3 length: 15 amino acids. The chain's CDR3 is CAWSAQGAKKETQYF. For the CDR3, the DNA is TGTGCCTGGAGTGCCCAGGGGGCGAAGAAAGAGACCCAGTACTTC.

This clone was found once. The chain is built from TRBV1 and TRBJ2-1; the table calls TRBD2, which could not be checked here. TRBV1 corresponds to a pseudogene. This CDR3 region has 17 residues. The CDR3 DNA is TGCACCAGCAGGACCGGGACTCCCGAAATATATTACAATGAGCAGTTCTTC. It yields the protein CTSRTGTPEIYYNEQFF.

The chain uses TRBV20-1 and TRBJ2-1; D is perhaps TRBD1 (6 bases). Germline V lookup: CDR1 DFQATT, CDR2 SNEGSKA (reference sequence). V was shortened by 3 bases and J by 13 bases, with 13 bases between the two germline ends. The CDR3 extends over 11 amino acids. DNA of the CDR3: TGCAGTGCTAGGACCAACAGGGATCAGTTCTTC. As protein: CSARTNRDQFF.